This passage covers 29 T cell receptor beta chains from one sample sequenced in a study of T cells in Graves' hyperthyroidism and ophthalmopathy. Amplified regions were TCR beta CDR3 sequences from RNA transcripts. The TCR CDR3 first-round RT-PCR relied on the HTBI primer set. TCRdb fed the multiplex PCR reads into MiXCR, producing one record per CDR3 protein. Of more than 500,000 distinct CDR3 sequences detected, over 12% appear once; the ten largest clones hold over 3.5%. Specimen: blood. The receptors derive from a woman in her 40s with Graves' ophthalmopathy.

In this sample, this clonotype turned up many times. The chain is built from TRBV4-2 and TRBJ1-2; no reliable D call. The germline V and J ends were trimmed by 1 base and 3 bases, with 3 bases remaining between them. This CDR3 spans 12 amino acids. Germline CDR1 reads LGHNA; CDR2 reads YNFKEQ. CDR3 amino acids: CASSQAYYGYTF. The CDR3, as DNA: TGTGCCAGCAGCCAAGCCTACTATGGCTACACCTTC.

This clonotype was observed at least ten times. The chain combines TRBV6-1 with TRBJ1-5; D may be TRBD1 (5 bases). This CDR3 region has 15 residues. V was clipped by 6 bases and J by 0 bases, with 12 bases between them. From germline, CDR1 is MNHNS and CDR2 SASEGT. CDR3 residues: CASRHDRSSNQPQHF. Written as DNA, the CDR3 is TGTGCCAGCAGGCATGACAGAAGTAGCAATCAGCCCCAGCATTTT.

This clonotype was counted only a few times. The chain has TRBV20-1 and TRBJ2-7; 12 bases match TRBD2. Germline CDR1 is DFQATT and CDR2 is SNEGSKA (reference sequence). Germline trimming cut 6 bases from V and 4 bases from J; bases unmatched to any gene: 10. The length of the CDR3 is 15 residues. The CDR3 DNA sequence: TGCAGTGCCCTCGGACTAGCGGGGTACCAGTACGAGCAGTACTTC. Protein: CSALGLAGYQYEQYF.

Details on this clonotype: In this CDR3 the conserved last residue, phenylalanine or tryptophan, is missing, so a read error is likely. The CDR3 coding sequence is TGCGCCAGCAGCCAGCTTTTCGGCCAGCCCCAGCATCTT. It specifies CASSQLFGQPQHL. This rearrangement joins TRBV4-1 to TRBJ1-5; D uncertain. Germline V CDR1 and CDR2: MGHRA, YSYEKL. This CDR3 spans 13 amino acids. With 3 bases removed from V and 7 bases from J, the gap between germline ends came to 10 bases.

This clonotype has at least ten counts. The junction does not match germline at one end; this may be a read error. The CDR3 DNA reads TGTGCTAGCAGCCTACAACTAGCGGGAGACACCGGGGAGCTGTTTTTT. Translated: CASSLQLAGDTGELFF. The rearrangement uses TRBV7-7 and TRBJ2-2; TRBD2 matches at 11 bases. Germline V gene sequence: CDR1 SSHAT, CDR2 FNYEAQ (reference sequence). The CDR3 extends over 16 amino acids. The entire variable domain, with the rest obtained from reference TRBV7-7 and TRBJ2-2, is as follows: GAGVSQSPRYKVTKRGQDVTLRCDPISSHATLYWYQQALGQGPEFLTYFNYEAQPDKSGLPSDRFSAERPEGSISTLTIQRTEQRDSAMYRCASSLQLAGDTGELFFGEGSRLTVL.

This clonotype was seen just once. The V and J genes are TRBV6-2 or TRBV6-3 and TRBJ1-2; a possible D gene is TRBD1 (5 bases). V lost 2 bases and J 1 base, leaving 14 bases between the germline ends. CDR1 is MNHEY and CDR2 is SVGEGT in the germline V gene. The CDR3 contains 16 residues. The CDR3 protein is CASSYGGTSNNYGYTF. The CDR3 nucleotides read TGTGCCAGCAGTTACGGGGGTACATCGAATAACTATGGCTACACCTTC.

This clonotype was counted ten times or more. The chain has TRBV10-3 and TRBJ2-5; D gene uncertain. Per germline, CDR1 ENHRY and CDR2 SYGVKD. Trimming removed 10 bases from V and 1 base from J, with 19 bases in between. The CDR3 spans 15 residues. CDR3 protein: CATCRGEATQETQYF. The DNA of the CDR3 is TGTGCCACCTGCCGAGGTGAGGCCACCCAAGAGACCCAGTACTTC.

This clonotype turned up a few times. V gene TRBV20-1 combines with J gene TRBJ2-7; 13 nucleotides align to TRBD2. V lost 6 bases and J lost 3; bases outside the gene matches: 11. CDR1 is DFQATT, CDR2 SNEGSKA, per germline (reference sequence). The CDR3 extends over 16 amino acids. CDR3 loop: CSATDGGTSGIYEQYF. CDR3 in DNA: TGCAGTGCGACCGACGGGGGGACTAGCGGGATCTACGAGCAGTACTTC.

This clonotype was counted many times. The rearrangement joins TRBV12-5 to TRBJ1-1; unclear D gene. V lost 1 base and J 2 bases, leaving 5 bases between the germline ends. This CDR3 region has 13 residues. Germline CDR1 LGHNT, CDR2 FRNRAP. CDR3: CASGLEVNTEAFF. The CDR3 coding sequence is TGTGCTAGTGGTTTGGAGGTTAACACTGAAGCTTTCTTT.

Many counts were recorded for this clonotype. The V and J genes are TRBV3-1 and TRBJ1-5; D is ambiguous. This CDR3 comprises 16 residues. CDR1 is LGHDT and CDR2 is YNNKEL in the germline V gene (reference sequence). The V and J ends lost 0 bases and 15 bases respectively, with 24 bases between them. CDR3 protein: CASSQDSYNFLAKGHF. In DNA, the CDR3 is TGTGCCAGCAGCCAAGATAGTTATAACTTCTTGGCGAAAGGGCATTTT.

This clonotype was found many times. The chain carries TRBV7-6 and TRBJ2-5, with 7 bases that match TRBD1. Germline V lookup: CDR1 SGHVS, CDR2 FNYEAQ. Losses at the gene ends were 4 bases for V and 4 bases for J; bases not matched to a gene: 15. The CDR3 is 17 amino acids. CDR3 region: CASSSNRGQGLVETQYF. CDR3 sequence (DNA): TGTGCCAGCAGCTCCAACAGGGGCCAGGGGTTAGTAGAGACCCAGTACTTC.

This clonotype came up a few times. The CDR3: CSVRMGSTNEKLFF. The CDR3 DNA is TGCAGCGTTCGGATGGGCTCAACTAATGAAAAACTGTTTTTT. The rearrangement joins TRBV29-1 to TRBJ1-4; D unresolved. The length of the CDR3 is 14 residues. CDR1 and CDR2 from the germline V gene are SQVTM and ANQGSEA. The V end lost 5 bases, the J end lost 0 bases, and 10 bases lay between the germline ends.

This clonotype showed up many times. The chain links TRBV28 to TRBJ2-7; D may be TRBD1 or TRBD2 (6 bases each). This CDR3 spans 15 amino acids. V lost 8 bases to trimming and J lost 3 bases, with 20 bases between them. Germline V lookup: CDR1 MDHEN, CDR2 SYDVKM. The CDR3 DNA sequence: TGTGCCAGCCTCAGGGGCGGGGCAGGGGACTACGAGCAGTACTTC. Translation: CASLRGGAGDYEQYF.

There are many counts of this clonotype. The V call is TRBV11-2, the J call TRBJ2-7; D not certain. Trimming stripped 3 bases from V and 5 bases from J, with 20 bases between. The CDR3 consists of 16 residues. Germline loops: CDR1 SGHAT, CDR2 FQNNGV. In nucleotides, the CDR3 is TGTGCCAGCAGCTTCCAGCCCGCTCAGGCCTACCACGAGCAGTACTTC. It specifies CASSFQPAQAYHEQYF.

The chain carries TRBV11-2 and TRBJ1-3, with D perhaps TRBD1 (5 bases). CDR3 length equals 16 residues. V gave up 2 bases and J gave up 4 bases, with 15 bases separating them. The germline CDR1 and CDR2 sequences are SGHAT and FQNNGV. CDR3 region: CASSLRVGASGNTIYF. CDR3 nucleotide sequence: TGTGCCAGCAGCTTACGGGTCGGGGCTTCGGGAAACACCATATATTTT.

As concerns this clonotype: Compared with germline, one end of the junction differs, possibly owing to a read error. The V gene is TRBV7-9, the J gene TRBJ2-5; D is unclear. CDR1 and CDR2 from the germline V gene are SEHNR and FQNEAQ (reference sequence). CDR3 length equals 13 residues. Here the CDR3 DNA reads TGTGTCAGCAGCTTAAGCGTTCAAGAGACCCAGTACTTC. Amino acid sequence: CVSSLSVQETQYF.

In its sample, this clonotype was seen many times. The chain joins TRBV7-2 to TRBJ1-5, with D maybe TRBD1 (5 bases). The CDR3 contains 14 residues. The V and J ends lost 2 bases and 5 bases respectively, with 10 bases between them. Germline V CDR1 and CDR2: SGHTA, FQGNSA. CDR3: CASSLQGLDQPQHF. CDR3 sequence (DNA): TGTGCCAGCAGCTTACAGGGATTAGATCAGCCCCAGCATTTT.

At least ten counts were recorded for this clonotype. The CDR3 DNA follows: TGCAGTGCTAGAGGGACTAGCGGTAGCTCCTACGAGCAGTACTTC. This gives the protein CSARGTSGSSYEQYF. V is TRBV20-1 and J is TRBJ2-7, with 10 bases aligning to TRBD2. Trimming removed 1 base from V and 0 bases from J; junction bases left unmatched: 3. The CDR3 is made up of 15 amino acids. In germline, CDR1 is DFQATT, CDR2 SNEGSKA (reference sequence).

The chain is built from TRBV28 and TRBJ1-3; the match to TRBD1 covers 8 bases. The CDR3 is 14 residues long. Trimming took 8 bases from V and 2 from J; bases not matched to a gene: 5. Germline loops: CDR1 MDHEN, CDR2 SYDVKM. DNA of the CDR3: TGTGCCAGCCTCCAGGGGGCGGCTGGAAACACCATATATTTT. Encoded protein: CASLQGAAGNTIYF.

This clonotype was seen repeatedly, ten times or more. The rearrangement uses TRBV19 and TRBJ2-7; 9 nucleotides match TRBD2. Trimming took 4 bases from V and 0 from J; bases not matched to a gene: 4. The CDR3 has 15 amino acids. Germline V lookup: CDR1 LNHDA, CDR2 SQIVND (reference sequence). CDR3 bases: TGTGCCAGTAGTAAGGCGGGAGGGAGCTCCTACGAGCAGTACTTC. Its protein product is CASSKAGGSSYEQYF.

This clonotype occurred many times. The chain recombines TRBV6-5 with TRBJ1-1, with 7 bases fitting TRBD1. CDR1 is MNHEY and CDR2 is SVGAGI in the germline V gene. This CDR3 has 15 residues. The V segment lost 0 bases and the J segment 3 bases; nucleotides outside the gene matches: 4. CDR3 region: CASSYSDRVDTEAFF. In DNA form, the CDR3 reads TGTGCCAGCAGTTACTCAGACAGGGTGGACACTGAAGCTTTCTTT.

This clonotype was counted at least ten times. V and J are TRBV27 and TRBJ2-5; weak D call: TRBD2 (7 bases). The germline V gene encodes CDR1 MNHEY and CDR2 SMNVEV (reference sequence). V lost 4 bases to trimming and J lost 4 bases, with 16 bases between them. This CDR3 contains 15 residues. The CDR3 protein is CASSWFGGGGETQYF. CDR3 nucleotides: TGTGCCAGCAGTTGGTTTGGCGGGGGCGGAGAGACCCAGTACTTC.

This clonotype was seen many times. V gene TRBV7-2 combines with J gene TRBJ1-2; TRBD1 matches 7 bases. The CDR3 covers 14 residues. The trim removed 3 bases at V and 4 bases at J, leaving 5 bases unmatched. Germline assignment: CDR1 SGHTA and CDR2 FQGNSA. The CDR3 coding sequence is TGTGCCAGCAGCTTTCGACAGGGTGTCTATGGCTACACCTTC. It encodes CASSFRQGVYGYTF.

This clonotype occurred many times. This chain uses TRBV27 with TRBJ2-7, with TRBD1 matching over 8 bases. CDR3 length equals 12 residues. The V segment lost 4 bases and the J segment 13 bases; nucleotides outside the gene matches: 9. Germline V CDR1 and CDR2: MNHEY, SMNVEV (reference sequence). The CDR3 here is CASSSQTGETYF. The CDR3 bases are TGTGCCAGCAGTTCCCAGACAGGGGAGACATACTTC.

The V gene is TRBV3-1, the J gene TRBJ2-7; D gene ambiguous. V lost 4 bases and J lost 0, with 10 bases in between. The CDR3 is made up of 14 amino acids. Per the germline V gene, CDR1 is LGHDT and CDR2 is YNNKEL (reference sequence). The CDR3 nucleotides read TGTGCCAGCAGCCCATACGGGTCCTCCTACGAGCAGTACTTC. It yields the protein CASSPYGSSYEQYF.

This clonotype was detected once. V and J are TRBV3-1 and TRBJ2-2; a possible D gene is TRBD1 (5 bases). In germline, CDR1 is LGHDT, CDR2 YNNKEL (reference sequence). The CDR3 length is 15 residues. Trimming took 1 base from V and 6 from J, leaving 12 bases between them. CDR3 sequence (DNA): TGTGCCAGCAGCCAAGGTCCCCAGGGCGCCGGGGAGCTGTTTTTT. It encodes CASSQGPQGAGELFF. The variable domain in full, completed from reference TRBV3-1 and TRBJ2-2, reads DTAVSQTPKYLVTQMGNDKSIKCEQNLGHDTMYWYKQDSKKFLKIMFSYNNKELIINETVPNRFSPKSPDKAHLNLHINSLELGDSAVYFCASSQGPQGAGELFFGEGSRLTVL.

This clonotype was observed many times. This chain links TRBV5-5 with TRBJ2-5, with 7 bases matching TRBD1. Per the germline V gene, CDR1 is SGHKS and CDR2 is YYEKEE (reference sequence). This CDR3 contains 14 residues. Trimming removed 2 bases from V and 1 base from J; junction bases left unmatched: 2. CDR3 in amino acids: CASSFWDSQETQYF. CDR3 bases: TGTGCCAGCAGCTTCTGGGACAGCCAAGAGACCCAGTACTTC.

This clonotype was seen ten or more times. The rearrangement links TRBV19 to TRBJ1-2; TRBD1 agrees at 7 bases. Looked up from germline, CDR1 is LNHDA and CDR2 is SQIVND (reference sequence). There are 13 residues in the CDR3. V trimming: 6 bases; J trimming: 13 bases; junction bases outside the gene matches: 14. The CDR3 sequence is CASSHQGGGPGTF. The CDR3 DNA reads TGTGCCAGTAGCCACCAGGGGGGAGGTCCCGGCACCTTC.

The chain couples TRBV30 to TRBJ2-2; 8 nucleotides line up with TRBD1. The V segment lost 1 base and the J segment 6 bases; nucleotides outside the gene matches: 4. The CDR3 contains 14 residues. Germline V gene lookup returns CDR1 GTSNPN and CDR2 SVGIG (reference sequence). The CDR3 reads CAWSGQGAPGELFF. The DNA for the CDR3 is TGTGCCTGGAGTGGGCAGGGGGCCCCCGGGGAGCTGTTTTTT. The full variable domain, its missing parts supplied by reference TRBV30 and TRBJ2-2, is SQTIHQWPATLVQPVGSPLSLECTVEGTSNPNLYWYRQAAGRGLQLLFYSVGIGQISSEVPQNLSASRPQDRQFILSSKKLLLSDSGFYLCAWSGQGAPGELFFGEGSRLTVL.